Below are 26 T cell receptor beta chains sequenced from a single sample in a study of OX40 agonist ivuxolimab in advanced cancers. TCRdb's table, derived via immunoSEQ multiplex PCR, lists solely in-frame clones and lacks some. The repertoire holds tens of thousands of clones, with more than 75% as singletons. The specimen comprised CD4+ or CD8+ T cells sorted from blood, sampled in a trial of the OX40 agonist ivuxolimab. Every receptor here comes from an adult with an advanced solid tumor such as melanoma, head and neck, liver or kidney cancer.

The V gene is TRBV7-9, the J gene TRBJ2-7; D remains ambiguous. This CDR3 has 13 residues. Germline lookup yields CDR1 SEHNR and CDR2 FQNEAQ (reference sequence). Between the trimmed V and J ends, which lost 5 bases and 0 bases, there was a span of 8 bases. CDR3 region: CASSPQSSYEQYF. CDR3 nucleotide sequence: TGTGCCAGCAGCCCCCAGTCCTCCTACGAGCAGTACTTC.

The chain recombines TRBV10-3 with TRBJ2-3; 9 nucleotides agree with TRBD2. This CDR3 has 16 amino acids. Unmatched junction bases numbered 7, after V lost 3 bases and J lost 3 bases. Germline lookup yields CDR1 ENHRY and CDR2 SYGVKD. CDR3 protein: CAISDGGGLATDTQYF. The CDR3 DNA sequence: TGTGCCATCAGTGATGGGGGGGGACTAGCTACAGATACGCAGTATTTT.

This rearrangement joins TRBV30 to TRBJ2-2; 7 bases match TRBD1. Germline assignment: CDR1 GTSNPN and CDR2 SVGIG (reference sequence). This CDR3 has 15 amino acids. V trimming: 8 bases; J trimming: 5 bases; junction bases outside the gene matches: 14. CDR3 bases: TGTGCCGGGAACTTCAGGGGGTTAAGGACCGGGGAGCTGTTTTTT. Protein product: CAGNFRGLRTGELFF.

This rearrangement joins TRBV5-6 to TRBJ2-2, with D possibly being TRBD1 (6 bases). This CDR3 has 14 amino acids. V dropped 4 bases and J dropped 3 bases, with 10 bases sitting between them. Germline CDR1 SGHDT, CDR2 YYEEEE. CDR3 coding DNA: TGTGCCAGCAGCGGGGGCAGGGACACCGGGGAGCTGTTTTTT. Its protein is CASSGGRDTGELFF.

This chain joins TRBV6-5 and TRBJ2-7, with 9 bases aligning to TRBD1. CDR3 length: 16 amino acids. Trimming cost V 0 bases and J 3 bases; bases outside gene matches: 6. Germline lookup yields CDR1 MNHEY and CDR2 SVGAGI. The CDR3 reads CASSYSSGTGIYEQYF. The CDR3 nucleotides read TGTGCCAGCAGTTACTCGAGTGGGACAGGGATCTACGAGCAGTACTTC.

The chain couples TRBV6-1 to TRBJ1-1, with a tentative D call TRBD1 (5 bases). Trimming stripped 2 bases from V and 1 base from J, with 11 bases between. Per the germline V gene, CDR1 is MNHNS and CDR2 is SASEGT. The CDR3 is made up of 15 amino acids. DNA of the CDR3: TGTGCCAGCAGTGAACACGCAGGGTGGAACACTGAAGCTTTCTTT. It yields the protein CASSEHAGWNTEAFF.

The chain recombines TRBV10-2 with TRBJ1-2, with TRBD1 as a possible D gene (5 bases). The CDR3 loop spans 15 amino acids. Trimming took 8 bases from V and 0 from J, leaving 16 bases between them. CDR1 and CDR2 (germline): WSHSY, SAAADI. CDR3 sequence reads: CASLDSGDSNYGYTF. CDR3 DNA: TGCGCCAGCCTAGACAGTGGGGATTCTAACTATGGCTACACCTTC.

The rearrangement joins TRBV29-1 to TRBJ2-3; 8 positions agree with TRBD1. V shed 7 bases, J shed 6 bases, and the junction held 6 bases outside the gene matches. This CDR3 has 12 residues. CDR1 SQVTM and CDR2 ANQGSEA come from the germline V gene. The CDR3 coding sequence is TGCAGCGGCCTGCAGGGGGCGGATACGCAGTATTTT. Its protein product is CSGLQGADTQYF.

The CDR3 loop is CASSRGLAGPAEDTQYF. Written as DNA, the CDR3 is TGCGCCAGCAGCCGGGGGCTGGCGGGTCCGGCGGAAGATACGCAGTATTTT. This chain connects TRBV4-1 to TRBJ2-3; maybe TRBD1 (6 bases). CDR1 and CDR2 from the germline V gene are MGHRA and YSYEKL. Trimming shortened V by 4 bases and J by 5 bases, and 22 bases separated the two germline ends. The CDR3 has 17 amino acids.

V gene TRBV28 combines with J gene TRBJ2-5; D unclear. Germline values: CDR1 MDHEN, CDR2 SYDVKM. Trimming shortened V by 7 bases and J by 8 bases, and 14 bases separated the two germline ends. The CDR3 covers 12 residues. This chain's CDR3 is CASTYGVGTQYF. CDR3 coding DNA: TGTGCCAGCACGTATGGGGTGGGTACCCAGTACTTC.

The V call is TRBV5-6, the J call TRBJ2-3; D is uncertain. Trimming left V 0 bases short and J 0 bases short, with 11 bases between. CDR1 and CDR2 (germline): SGHDT, YYEEEE. This CDR3 region has 16 residues. The CDR3 loop reads CASSLVAGASTDTQYF. The DNA for the CDR3 is TGTGCCAGCAGCTTGGTTGCAGGAGCTAGCACAGATACGCAGTATTTT.

This sequence joins TRBV29-1 and TRBJ2-3; 8 bases line up with TRBD2. The ends lost 3 bases at V and 4 bases at J; junction bases unmatched: 15. The CDR3 is 17 amino acids. The germline CDR1 and CDR2 sequences are SQVTM and ANQGSEA. The CDR3 DNA reads TGCAGCGTTGACCGACGGGAGGGCTCCGTTTCCCCAGATACGCAGTATTTT. It yields the protein CSVDRREGSVSPDTQYF.

The chain recombines TRBV11-1 with TRBJ2-7; the match to TRBD2 covers 7 bases. Trimming at V came to 7 bases and at J to 3 bases, leaving 12 bases not matched to a gene. The CDR3 is 15 amino acids. Germline CDR1 reads SGHAT; CDR2 reads FQDESV (reference sequence). Written as DNA, the CDR3 is TGTGCCAGCACCTACGGGACGGGGGGACTCTACGAGCAGTACTTC. Its protein is CASTYGTGGLYEQYF.

The chain recombines TRBV18 with TRBJ2-7; D possibly corresponds to TRBD2 (5 bases). CDR3 size: 15 residues. Germline V lookup: CDR1 KGHSH, CDR2 LQKENI. With 2 bases removed from V and 4 bases from J, the gap between germline ends came to 15 bases. The CDR3 protein is CASSPTASSGYEQYF. The CDR3 DNA reads as TGTGCCAGCTCACCAACCGCCAGCTCGGGATACGAGCAGTACTTC. The full variable domain, its missing parts supplied by reference TRBV18 and TRBJ2-7, is NAGVMQNPRHLVRRRGQEARLRCSPMKGHSHVYWYRQLPEEGLKFMVYLQKENIIDESGMPKERFSAEFPKEGPSILRIQQVVRGDSAAYFCASSPTASSGYEQYFGPGTRLTVT.

This chain connects TRBV30 to TRBJ1-2, with D possibly being TRBD1 (6 bases). The germline V gene encodes CDR1 GTSNPN and CDR2 SVGIG (reference sequence). Trimming left V 7 bases short and J 7 bases short, with 16 bases between. CDR3 size: 12 residues. In DNA form, the CDR3 reads TGTGCCTCCTCTCCCGGGACATTTGGCTACACCTTC. It specifies CASSPGTFGYTF.

The chain uses TRBV5-6 and TRBJ2-5, with D maybe TRBD1 (5 bases). V was trimmed by 1 base and J by 3 bases, leaving 13 bases between them. This CDR3 is built from 15 residues. Germline CDR1 and CDR2: SGHDT and YYEEEE. This chain's CDR3 is CASSLFSATEETQYF. The CDR3 bases are TGTGCCAGCAGCTTGTTTTCCGCGACAGAAGAGACCCAGTACTTC. Full variable domain (missing parts from reference TRBV5-6 and TRBJ2-5): DAGVTQSPTHLIKTRGQQVTLRCSPKSGHDTVSWYQQALGQGPQFIFQYYEEEERQRGNFPDRFSGHQFPNYSSELNVNALLLGDSALYLCASSLFSATEETQYFGPGTRLLVL.

The V and J genes are TRBV11-2 and TRBJ1-2, with unresolved D. Trimming pared 1 base from V and 6 bases from J, leaving 9 bases between. Germline CDR1 and CDR2: SGHAT and FQNNGV. The CDR3 runs 13 residues. CDR3 amino acids: CASSLVAGNGYTF. CDR3 nucleotides: TGTGCCAGCAGCTTAGTTGCGGGGAATGGCTACACCTTC.

V usage is TRBV4-1 and J usage is TRBJ2-7; TRBD2 matches 12 bases. The CDR3 length is 15 residues. Germline trimming cut 3 bases from V and 4 bases from J; bases unmatched to any gene: 4. Germline V CDR1 and CDR2: MGHRA, YSYEKL. The CDR3 sequence is CASSQLTSGRYEQYF. CDR3 coding DNA: TGCGCCAGCAGCCAGCTGACTAGCGGGAGATACGAGCAGTACTTC.

The V call is TRBV13, the J call TRBJ2-7; perhaps TRBD2 as D (6 bases). The germline CDR1 and CDR2 sequences are PRHDT and FYEKMQ (reference sequence). This CDR3 comprises 13 residues. Trimming cost V 3 bases and J 5 bases, with 11 bases left between them. The CDR3 nucleotides are TGTGCCAGCAGCTTGGAGGGATTGAACGAGCAGTACTTC. Encoded protein: CASSLEGLNEQYF.

V usage is TRBV14 and J usage is TRBJ2-1; 14 bases line up with TRBD2. V trimming: 3 bases; J trimming: 9 bases; junction bases outside the gene matches: 1. This CDR3 region has 14 residues. Germline V gene data show CDR1 as SGHDN and CDR2 as FVKESK. The CDR3 DNA reads as TGTGCCAGCAGCCAGGGACTAGCGGGAGCTGAGCAGTTCTTC. Protein sequence: CASSQGLAGAEQFF.

The chain joins TRBV5-1 to TRBJ2-7, with unresolved D. Germline CDR1 reads SGHRS; CDR2 reads YFSETQ. Trimming stripped 1 base from V and 6 bases from J, with 17 bases between. This CDR3 comprises 15 residues. CDR3 nucleotides: TGCGCCAGCAGCTTGAACTCGCTAGGACGTTCCGAGCAGTACTTC. Amino acid sequence: CASSLNSLGRSEQYF.

The rearrangement uses TRBV11-3 and TRBJ2-2; 9 nucleotides align to TRBD2. The CDR3 runs 16 residues. Germline trimming cut 1 base from V and 2 bases from J; bases unmatched to any gene: 2. In germline, CDR1 is SGHNT, CDR2 YENEEA. The CDR3 sequence: CASSLASGINTGELFF. CDR3 bases: TGTGCCAGCAGCTTAGCTAGCGGGATTAACACCGGGGAGCTGTTTTTT.

This clone appeared once. The chain carries TRBV28 and TRBJ1-2; D remains ambiguous. V lost 6 bases to trimming and J lost 6 bases, with 17 bases between them. Germline values: CDR1 MDHEN, CDR2 SYDVKM. The CDR3 is 14 amino acids. CDR3 in DNA: TGTGCCAGCAGCCCTCATCCCGAGGTGGATGGCTACACCTTC. Translated: CASSPHPEVDGYTF.

Points on this clone: This CDR3 is missing its conserved last phenylalanine or tryptophan, likely due to a read error. This chain connects TRBV4-1 to TRBJ1-2; the D gene is possibly TRBD1 (6 bases). The CDR3 length is 17 residues. V gave up 1 base and J gave up 0 bases, with 15 bases separating them. Germline V CDR1 and CDR2: MGHRA, YSYEKL. The CDR3 DNA is TGCGCCAGCAGCCAAGGGGGGCCGGGTCTATCTAACTATGGCTACACCCTC. Translating gives CASSQGGPGLSNYGYTL.

This clone was counted once. The rearrangement uses TRBV28 and TRBJ1-5, with TRBD1 matching over 8 bases. In germline, CDR1 is MDHEN, CDR2 SYDVKM. V shed 7 bases and J 7 bases; nucleotides not matched to a gene: 12. The CDR3 is 15 amino acids. This CDR3 is CASTLLGQGGQPQHF. CDR3 coding DNA: TGTGCCAGCACTCTTCTCGGACAGGGCGGACAGCCCCAGCATTTT.

The CDR3 protein is CASSQAPPSNEQFF. CDR3 nucleotides: TGCGCCAGCAGCCAGGCCCCTCCTAGCAATGAGCAGTTCTTC. The chain couples TRBV4-1 to TRBJ2-1; no definite D call. The CDR3 spans 14 residues. CDR1 is MGHRA and CDR2 is YSYEKL in the germline V gene. Trimming took off 3 bases at V and 6 bases at J, with 12 bases between the two ends.